This T cell receptor (beta chain) was documented in a study of blood T cell repertoires in COVID-19 (dated by TCRdb to between 2020 and 2021). With regard to the full study: Samples covering the acute and convalescent phases of COVID-19 were provided by collaborators in the United States, Italy and Spain. The material from the prospective study consisted of cDNA or gDNA derived from T cells, B-cell-depleted T cells, or PBMCs. The dataset comprised deeply sampled blood TCRbeta repertoires from subjects exposed to, actively infected with, or recovered from COVID-19. The repertoires were released in a freely available public database intended as a resource for research on the immune response to SARS-CoV-2. Samples were obtained from the ongoing ImmuneRACE study (first 160 participants) and from approximately 1,200 subjects provided by 6 global collaborators. Nearly every sample came with metadata listing a de-identified subject ID, COVID-19 status, age in years and sex. HLA class I and class II types, where available, came from metadata supplied by the sample provider rather than from assay-based typing. The paper's findings and limits, for the study overall: Clinical and demographic metadata were provided uncurated, with the amount varying by source and participant.

As encoded in the germline V gene (reference sequence), CDR1 is SEHNR while CDR2 is FQNEAQ. Including the terminal cysteine and phenylalanine, the CDR3 comprises 16 residues. Left in the record is the CDR3 DNA by itself, 48 bases read in frame from the first base. V and J are trimmed by 3 bases and 2 bases, and the gene matches miss 6 bases of the junction. TCRbeta CDR3 regions were amplified from genomic DNA using the immunoSEQ Assay, a bias-controlled multiplex PCR. In the authors' own workflow: Nucleated cell counts per sample were estimated from amplification of reference gene primers within the assay. Sequence reads were collapsed and filtered to measure the absolute abundance of every unique TCRbeta CDR3 rearrangement. For each sample, productive Simpson clonality was calculated as the square root of Simpson's diversity index over productive rearrangements. The table comes from immuneACCESS by way of TCRdb, which keeps in-frame sequences with V and J called. Part of the clones is missing from these tables; in studies checked, under half for an unresolved V gene and the rest for unknown reasons. V and J calls and clone size are given by that table; D and trimming were obtained from the DNA. This sample comprises approximately 440,000 clones, 80% to 95% of them detected only once. The ten largest clones represent more than 0.55% of the sample.

Participants in the prospective study were enrolled through a virtual design, were aged roughly 18 to 100 years, and lived in roughly 25 United States geographic areas. In the prospective study, cohorts were assigned on the basis of participant-reported clinical history obtained from a screening survey and a study questionnaire. Recovered participants in ImmuneRACE Cohort 3 were defined by two consecutive negative NP/OP PCR tests, clearance by a healthcare professional, or resolution of symptoms. In the prospective study, whole blood, serum and a nasopharyngeal or oropharyngeal swab were collected from each participant by mobile phlebotomists. Participants in the prospective study had the option to provide additional blood draws and questionnaires over a roughly two-month period. Blood samples from the prospective study were shipped frozen or at room temperature prior to DNA extraction. In the case of this clone: Its antigen is currently not known. Per-base quality was not reported, and no clone a single base away is much larger than it.

The clonotype was recovered from a man between 18 and 35 years old who had recovered from COVID-19. The chain is made from TRBV7-9 and TRBJ2-3, and 9 junctional nucleotides match TRBD2. The sample comprised PBMCs or T cells enriched from blood (not recorded which). The CDR3 reads as follows: CASSFYSGGNTDTQYF. DNA sequence: TGTGCCAGCAGCTTTTATAGCGGGGGAAACACAGATACGCAGTATTTT.